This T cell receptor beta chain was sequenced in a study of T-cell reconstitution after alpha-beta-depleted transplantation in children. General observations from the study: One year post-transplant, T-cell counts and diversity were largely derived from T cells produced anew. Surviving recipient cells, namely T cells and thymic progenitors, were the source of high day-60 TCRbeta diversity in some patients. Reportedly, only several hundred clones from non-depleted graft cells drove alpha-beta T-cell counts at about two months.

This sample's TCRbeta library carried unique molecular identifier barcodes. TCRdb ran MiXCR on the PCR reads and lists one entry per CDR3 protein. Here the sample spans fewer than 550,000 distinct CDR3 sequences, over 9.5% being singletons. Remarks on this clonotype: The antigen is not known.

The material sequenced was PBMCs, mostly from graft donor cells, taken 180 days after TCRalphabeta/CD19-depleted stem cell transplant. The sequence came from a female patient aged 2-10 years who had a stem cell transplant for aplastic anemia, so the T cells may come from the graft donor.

CDR3 protein: CASSYSSRRSSYEQYF. The DNA of the CDR3 is TGTGCCAGCAGTTACTCGAGCAGAAGGAGCTCCTACGAGCAGTACTTC. The V gene is TRBV6-5, the J gene TRBJ2-7; no definite D call. CDR1 is MNHEY, CDR2 SVGAGI, per germline. The CDR3 has 16 residues. The V gene lost 0 bases and the J gene lost 0 bases, with 12 bases spanning the gap.